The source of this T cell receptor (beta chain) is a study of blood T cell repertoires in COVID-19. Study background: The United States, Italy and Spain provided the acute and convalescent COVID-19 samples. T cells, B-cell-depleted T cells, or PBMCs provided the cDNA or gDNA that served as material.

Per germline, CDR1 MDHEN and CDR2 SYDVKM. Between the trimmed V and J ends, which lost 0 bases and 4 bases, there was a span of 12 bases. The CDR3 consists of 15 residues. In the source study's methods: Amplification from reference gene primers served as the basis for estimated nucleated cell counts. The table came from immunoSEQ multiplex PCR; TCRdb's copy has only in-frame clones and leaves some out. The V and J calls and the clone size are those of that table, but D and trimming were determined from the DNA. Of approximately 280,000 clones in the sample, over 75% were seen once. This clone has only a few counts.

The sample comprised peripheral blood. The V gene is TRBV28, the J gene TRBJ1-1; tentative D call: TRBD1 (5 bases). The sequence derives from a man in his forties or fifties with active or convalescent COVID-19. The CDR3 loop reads CASSLWAGGSTEAFF. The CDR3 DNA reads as TGTGCCAGCAGTTTATGGGCGGGGGGGTCCACTGAAGCTTTCTTT.